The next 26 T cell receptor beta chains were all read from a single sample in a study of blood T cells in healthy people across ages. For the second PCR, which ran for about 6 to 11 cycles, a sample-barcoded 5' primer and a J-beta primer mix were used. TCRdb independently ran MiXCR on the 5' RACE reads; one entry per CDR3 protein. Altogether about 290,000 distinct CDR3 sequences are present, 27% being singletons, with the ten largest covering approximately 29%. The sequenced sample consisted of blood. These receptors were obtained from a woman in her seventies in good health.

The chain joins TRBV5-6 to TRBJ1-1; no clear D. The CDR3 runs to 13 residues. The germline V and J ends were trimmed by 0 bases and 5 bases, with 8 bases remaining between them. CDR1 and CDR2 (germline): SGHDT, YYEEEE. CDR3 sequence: CASSLAGRTEAFF. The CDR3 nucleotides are TGTGCCAGCAGCTTGGCAGGCAGGACTGAAGCTTTCTTT.

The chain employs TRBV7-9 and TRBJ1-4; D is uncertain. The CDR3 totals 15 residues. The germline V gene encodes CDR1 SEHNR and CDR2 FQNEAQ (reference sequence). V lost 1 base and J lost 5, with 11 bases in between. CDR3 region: CASSLGRTLNEKLFF. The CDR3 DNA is TGTGCCAGCAGCTTAGGACGGACCTTGAATGAAAAACTGTTTTTT.

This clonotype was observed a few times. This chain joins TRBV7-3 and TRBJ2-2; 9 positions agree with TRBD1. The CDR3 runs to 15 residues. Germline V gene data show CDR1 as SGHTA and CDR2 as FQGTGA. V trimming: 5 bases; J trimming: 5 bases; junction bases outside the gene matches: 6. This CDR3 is CASSPRQGVTGELFF. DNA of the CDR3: TGTGCCAGCAGCCCCAGACAGGGGGTGACCGGGGAGCTGTTTTTT.

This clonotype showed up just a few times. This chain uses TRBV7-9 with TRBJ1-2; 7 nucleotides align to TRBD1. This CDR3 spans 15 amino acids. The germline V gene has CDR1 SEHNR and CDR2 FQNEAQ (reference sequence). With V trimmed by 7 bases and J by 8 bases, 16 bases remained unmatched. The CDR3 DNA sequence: TGTGCCAGCACCCTTTTCGTGAAGACAGGGAAAGGCTACACCTTC. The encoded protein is CASTLFVKTGKGYTF.

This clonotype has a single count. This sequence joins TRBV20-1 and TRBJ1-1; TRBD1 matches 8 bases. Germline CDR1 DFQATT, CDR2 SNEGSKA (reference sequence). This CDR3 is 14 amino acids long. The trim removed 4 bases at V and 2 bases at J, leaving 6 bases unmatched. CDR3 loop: CSATSTGANTEAFF. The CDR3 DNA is TGCAGTGCTACCTCGACAGGGGCTAACACTGAAGCTTTCTTT.

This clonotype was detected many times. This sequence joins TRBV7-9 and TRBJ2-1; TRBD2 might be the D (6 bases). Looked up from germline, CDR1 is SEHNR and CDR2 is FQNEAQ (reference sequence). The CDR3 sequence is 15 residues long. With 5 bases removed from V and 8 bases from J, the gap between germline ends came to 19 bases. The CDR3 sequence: CASSARGAPADEQFF. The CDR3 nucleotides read TGTGCCAGCAGCGCCCGCGGGGCCCCCGCGGATGAGCAGTTCTTC.

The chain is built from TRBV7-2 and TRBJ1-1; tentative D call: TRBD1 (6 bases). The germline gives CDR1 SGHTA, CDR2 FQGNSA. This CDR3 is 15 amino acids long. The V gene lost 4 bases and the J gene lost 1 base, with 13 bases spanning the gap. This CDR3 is CASSSQGTKNTEAFF. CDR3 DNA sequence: TGTGCCAGCAGCTCCCAGGGGACAAAGAACACTGAAGCTTTCTTT.

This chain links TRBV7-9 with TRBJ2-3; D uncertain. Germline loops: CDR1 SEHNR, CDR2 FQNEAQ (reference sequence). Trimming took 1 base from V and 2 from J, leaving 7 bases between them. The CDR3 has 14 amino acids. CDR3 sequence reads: CASSLGSYTDTQYF. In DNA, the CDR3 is TGTGCCAGCAGCTTAGGTAGTTACACAGATACGCAGTATTTT.

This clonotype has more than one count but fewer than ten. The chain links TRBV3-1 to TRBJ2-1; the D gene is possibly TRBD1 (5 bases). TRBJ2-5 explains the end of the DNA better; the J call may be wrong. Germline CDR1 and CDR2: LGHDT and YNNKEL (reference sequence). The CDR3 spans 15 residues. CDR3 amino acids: CASSQTGWGRQTQYF. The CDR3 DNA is TGTGCCAGCAGCCAAACAGGTTGGGGTAGGCAGACCCAGTACTTC.

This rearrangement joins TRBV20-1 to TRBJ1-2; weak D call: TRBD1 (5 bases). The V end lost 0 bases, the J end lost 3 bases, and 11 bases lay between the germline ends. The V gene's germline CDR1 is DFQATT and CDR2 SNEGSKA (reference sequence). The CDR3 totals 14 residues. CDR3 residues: CSARDGRGDYGYTF. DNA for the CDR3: TGCAGTGCTAGAGATGGACGGGGGGACTATGGCTACACCTTC.

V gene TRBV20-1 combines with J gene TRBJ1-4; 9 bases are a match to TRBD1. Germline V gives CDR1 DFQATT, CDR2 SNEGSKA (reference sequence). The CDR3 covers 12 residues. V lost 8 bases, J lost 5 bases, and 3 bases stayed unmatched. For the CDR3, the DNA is TGCAGTACAGGGGGCCAGAATGAAAAACTGTTTTTT. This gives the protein CSTGGQNEKLFF.

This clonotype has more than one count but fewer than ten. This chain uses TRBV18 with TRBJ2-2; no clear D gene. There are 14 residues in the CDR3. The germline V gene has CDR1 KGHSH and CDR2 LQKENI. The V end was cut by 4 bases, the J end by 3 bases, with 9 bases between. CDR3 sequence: CASSRGDHTGELFF. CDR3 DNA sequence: TGTGCCAGCTCACGGGGTGACCACACCGGGGAGCTGTTTTTT.

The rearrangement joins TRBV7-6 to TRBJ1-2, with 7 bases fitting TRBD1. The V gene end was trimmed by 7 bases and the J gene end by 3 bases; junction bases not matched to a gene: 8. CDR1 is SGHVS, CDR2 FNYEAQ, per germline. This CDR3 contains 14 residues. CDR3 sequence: CASIGGQKDYGYTF. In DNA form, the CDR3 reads TGTGCCAGCATCGGGGGACAGAAAGACTATGGCTACACCTTC.

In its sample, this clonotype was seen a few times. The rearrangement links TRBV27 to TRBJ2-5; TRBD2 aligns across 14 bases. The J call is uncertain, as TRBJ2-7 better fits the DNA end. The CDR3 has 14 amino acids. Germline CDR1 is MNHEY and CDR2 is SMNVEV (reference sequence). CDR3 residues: CASRGTSGSHEQYF. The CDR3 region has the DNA TGTGCCAGTCGAGGGACTAGCGGGAGCCACGAGCAGTACTTC.

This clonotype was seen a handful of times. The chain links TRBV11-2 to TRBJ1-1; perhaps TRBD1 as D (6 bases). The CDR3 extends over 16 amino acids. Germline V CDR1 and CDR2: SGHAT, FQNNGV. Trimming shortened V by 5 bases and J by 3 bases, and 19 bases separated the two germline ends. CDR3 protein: CASSRGRGADYTEAFF. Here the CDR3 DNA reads TGTGCCAGCAGCCGTGGGCGGGGGGCGGATTACACTGAAGCTTTCTTT. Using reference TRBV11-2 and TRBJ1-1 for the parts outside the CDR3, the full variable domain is EAGVAQSPRYKIIEKRQSVAFWCNPISGHATLYWYQQILGQGPKLLIQFQNNGVVDDSQLPKDRFSAERLKGVDSTLKIQPAKLEDSAVYLCASSRGRGADYTEAFFGQGTRLTVV.

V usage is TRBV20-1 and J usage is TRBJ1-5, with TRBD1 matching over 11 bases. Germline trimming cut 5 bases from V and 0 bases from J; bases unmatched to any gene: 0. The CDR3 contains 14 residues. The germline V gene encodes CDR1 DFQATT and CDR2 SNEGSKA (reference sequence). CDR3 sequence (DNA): TGCAGTGCTGGGACAGGGGGTAGCAATCAGCCCCAGCATTTT. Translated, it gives CSAGTGGSNQPQHF.

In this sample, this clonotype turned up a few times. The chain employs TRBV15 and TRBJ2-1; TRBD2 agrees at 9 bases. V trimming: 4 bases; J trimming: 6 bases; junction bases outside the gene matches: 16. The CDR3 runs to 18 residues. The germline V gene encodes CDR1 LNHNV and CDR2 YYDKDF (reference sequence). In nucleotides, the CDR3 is TGTGCCACCAGCAAACCGCCTTGGGCGGGAGGGCCAGGCAATGAGCAGTTCTTC. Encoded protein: CATSKPPWAGGPGNEQFF.

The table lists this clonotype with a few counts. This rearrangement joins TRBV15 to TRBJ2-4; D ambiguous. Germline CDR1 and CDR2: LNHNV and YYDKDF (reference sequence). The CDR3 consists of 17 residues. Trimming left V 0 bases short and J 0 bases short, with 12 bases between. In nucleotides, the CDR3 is TGTGCCACCAGCAGAGACTCTCAGGATATAGCCAAAAACATTCAGTACTTC. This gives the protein CATSRDSQDIAKNIQYF.

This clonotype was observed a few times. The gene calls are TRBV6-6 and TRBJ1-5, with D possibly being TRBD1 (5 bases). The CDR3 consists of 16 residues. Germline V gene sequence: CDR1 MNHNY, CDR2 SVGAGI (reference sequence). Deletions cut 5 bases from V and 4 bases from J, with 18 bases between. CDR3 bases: TGTGCCAGCAGTCCCGATCAGGGTACGGGAAATCAGCCCCAGCATTTT. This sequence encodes CASSPDQGTGNQPQHF.

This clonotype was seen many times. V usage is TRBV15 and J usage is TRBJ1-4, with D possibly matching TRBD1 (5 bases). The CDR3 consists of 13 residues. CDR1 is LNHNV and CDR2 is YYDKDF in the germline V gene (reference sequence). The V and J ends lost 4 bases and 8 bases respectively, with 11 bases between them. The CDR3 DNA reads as TGTGCCACCAGCACCGGGACTGGGGAAAAACTGTTTTTT. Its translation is CATSTGTGEKLFF. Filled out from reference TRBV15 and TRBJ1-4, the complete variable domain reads DAMVIQNPRYQVTQFGKPVTLSCSQTLNHNVMYWYQQKSSQAPKLLFHYYDKDFNNEADTPDNFQSRRPNTSFCFLDIRSPGLGDTAMYLCATSTGTGEKLFFGSGTQLSVL.

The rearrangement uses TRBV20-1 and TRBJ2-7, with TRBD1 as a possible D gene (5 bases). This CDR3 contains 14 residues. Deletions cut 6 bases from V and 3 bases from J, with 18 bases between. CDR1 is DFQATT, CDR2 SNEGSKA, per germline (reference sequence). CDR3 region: CSAPSQGGSYEQYF. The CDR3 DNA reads TGCAGTGCCCCATCCCAGGGTGGAAGCTACGAGCAGTACTTC.

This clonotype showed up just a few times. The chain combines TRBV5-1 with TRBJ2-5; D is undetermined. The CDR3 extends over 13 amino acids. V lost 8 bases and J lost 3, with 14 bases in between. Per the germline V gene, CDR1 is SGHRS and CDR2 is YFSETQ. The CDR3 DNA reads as TGCGCCAGTCAGTTAGCCCCAAAAGAGACCCAGTACTTC. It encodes CASQLAPKETQYF.

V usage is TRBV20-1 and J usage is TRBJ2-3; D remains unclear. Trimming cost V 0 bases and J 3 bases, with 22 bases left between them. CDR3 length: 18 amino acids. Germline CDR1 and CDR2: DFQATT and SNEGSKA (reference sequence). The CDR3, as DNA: TGCAGTGCTAGAGATCCCAGATCCCCATTCGTGGGTACAGATACGCAGTATTTT. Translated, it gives CSARDPRSPFVGTDTQYF.

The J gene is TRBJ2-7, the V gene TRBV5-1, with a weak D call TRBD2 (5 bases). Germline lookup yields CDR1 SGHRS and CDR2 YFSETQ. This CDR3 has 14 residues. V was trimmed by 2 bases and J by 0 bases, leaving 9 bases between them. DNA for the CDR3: TGCGCCAGCAGCTTACCCGGGAACTCCTACGAGCAGTACTTC. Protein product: CASSLPGNSYEQYF. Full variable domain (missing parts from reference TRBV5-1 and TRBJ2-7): KAGVTQTPRYLIKTRGQQVTLSCSPISGHRSVSWYQQTPGQGLQFLFEYFSETQRNKGNFPGRFSGRQFSNSRSEMNVSTLELGDSALYLCASSLPGNSYEQYFGPGTRLTVT.

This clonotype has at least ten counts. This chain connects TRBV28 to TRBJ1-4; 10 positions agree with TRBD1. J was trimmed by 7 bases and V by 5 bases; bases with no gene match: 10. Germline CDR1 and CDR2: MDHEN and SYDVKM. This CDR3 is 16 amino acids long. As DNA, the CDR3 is TGTGCCAGCAGTATCCCGACAGGGGGCGGGAGTGAAAAACTGTTTTTT. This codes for CASSIPTGGGSEKLFF.

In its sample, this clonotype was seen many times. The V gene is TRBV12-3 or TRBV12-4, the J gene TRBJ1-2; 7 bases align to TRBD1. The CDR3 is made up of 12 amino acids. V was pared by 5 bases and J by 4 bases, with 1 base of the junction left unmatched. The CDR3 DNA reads TGTGCCAGCAGTCGGGACAGCTATGGCTACACCTTC. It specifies CASSRDSYGYTF.